This TCR beta chain was obtained from a study of OX40 agonist ivuxolimab in advanced cancers. No patient had autoimmune disease or received systemic immunosuppression. Generated by immunoSEQ multiplex PCR, the TCRdb table keeps only in-frame clones and is missing some. Seen here are 65,000 or so clones, 88% observed once, and the top ten hold approximately 4.8%. The CDR3 contains 14 residues. The trim removed 5 bases at V and 4 bases at J, leaving 5 bases unmatched. Germline CDR1 is KGHSY and CDR2 is FQNENV. J is TRBJ1-1 and V is TRBV16; 9 positions agree with TRBD1. The source of this sequence is an adult with an advanced solid tumor such as melanoma, head and neck, liver or kidney cancer. This material consisted of CD4+ or CD8+ T cells sorted from blood, taken in a trial of the OX40 agonist ivuxolimab. The CDR3 is CASSEQGASTEAFF. CDR3 coding DNA: TGTGCCAGCAGCGAACAGGGGGCGAGCACTGAAGCTTTCTTT.